Following are 9 T cell receptor beta chains from one sample sequenced in a study of cytotoxic CD8 clonotypes in ibrutinib-treated CLL. The data were produced by immunoSEQ multiplex PCR, yet TCRdb's version contains in-frame clones alone and is incomplete. The data contain about 300,000 clones, 60% to 80% of them singletons. Source: PBMCs, taken at disease progression, from a patient treated with ibrutinib. The receptors originated from a human donor with chronic lymphocytic leukemia.

The V call is TRBV6-6, the J call TRBJ2-5; a weak D match, TRBD1 (6 bases). Germline CDR1 and CDR2: MNHNY and SVGAGI (reference sequence). This CDR3 has 14 residues. Deletions cut 6 bases from V and 1 base from J, with 12 bases between. Here the CDR3 reads CASRRGQFQETQYF. In nucleotides, the CDR3 is TGTGCCAGCAGAAGAGGACAGTTCCAAGAGACCCAGTACTTC.

This clone was seen a handful of times. The chain carries TRBV11-1 and TRBJ2-7, with a tentative D call TRBD2 (5 bases). This CDR3 contains 15 residues. V shed 6 bases and J shed 7 bases, with 22 bases lying between them. Germline V lookup: CDR1 SGHAT, CDR2 FQDESV (reference sequence). CDR3 in amino acids: CASSPEVVSTGEQYF. CDR3 sequence (DNA): TGTGCCAGCAGTCCAGAGGTAGTCTCGACGGGGGAGCAGTACTTC.

The rearrangement uses TRBV10-2 and TRBJ2-7, with D tentatively TRBD1 (5 bases). V dropped 7 bases and J dropped 0 bases, with 13 bases sitting between them. CDR1 and CDR2 from the germline V gene are WSHSY and SAAADI. The CDR3 has 14 residues. CDR3 sequence reads: CASNRRQSSYEQYF. Here the CDR3 DNA reads TGCGCCAGCAACCGGAGACAGAGCTCCTACGAGCAGTACTTC.

The rearrangement uses TRBV9 and TRBJ1-2; D is unclear. CDR1 is SGDLS, CDR2 YYNGEE, per germline. V lost 3 bases to trimming and J lost 8 bases, with 14 bases between them. The CDR3 covers 13 residues. CDR3 DNA sequence: TGTGCCAGCAGCGCTTGGGGTTTTTGGGGCTACACCTTC. This sequence encodes CASSAWGFWGYTF.

V gene TRBV29-1 combines with J gene TRBJ2-7, with 12 nucleotides matching TRBD1. The CDR3 covers 13 residues. The V segment lost 5 bases and the J segment 6 bases; nucleotides outside the gene matches: 5. Per the germline V gene, CDR1 is SQVTM and CDR2 is ANQGSEA. CDR3 in amino acids: CSVMSGQGAEQYF. In nucleotides, the CDR3 is TGCAGCGTTATGTCGGGACAGGGGGCCGAGCAGTACTTC.

The chain is built from TRBV28 and TRBJ2-1, with 8 bases matching TRBD2. The length of the CDR3 is 14 residues. J lost 7 bases, V lost 2 bases, and 4 bases had no gene match. From germline, CDR1 is MDHEN and CDR2 SYDVKM. The CDR3 nucleotides read TGTGCCAGCAGTTTAATTAGCGGGATAAATGAGCAGTTCTTC. The encoded protein is CASSLISGINEQFF.

This chain uses TRBV28 with TRBJ2-6; D tentatively reads TRBD1 or TRBD2 (5 bases each). Per the germline V gene, CDR1 is MDHEN and CDR2 is SYDVKM. With 6 bases removed from V and 2 bases from J, the gap between germline ends came to 14 bases. This CDR3 is 16 amino acids long. The CDR3 is CASRGTGTPGANVLTF. For the CDR3, the DNA is TGTGCCAGCAGGGGGACGGGAACGCCTGGGGCCAACGTCCTGACTTTC. Full variable domain (remainder filled in from reference TRBV28 and TRBJ2-6): DVKVTQSSRYLVKRTGEKVFLECVQDMDHENMFWYRQDPGLGLRLIYFSYDVKMKEKGDIPEGYSVSREKKERFSLILESASTNQTSMYLCASRGTGTPGANVLTFGAGSRLTVL.

The CDR3 spells CAINREGYEQYF. The CDR3 DNA is TGTGCCATCAACCGAGAGGGCTACGAGCAGTACTTC. This sequence joins TRBV10-3 and TRBJ2-7; weak D call: TRBD2 (5 bases). Germline V gene data show CDR1 as ENHRY and CDR2 as SYGVKD. The CDR3 is 12 amino acids. Trimming left V 7 bases short and J 3 bases short, with 10 bases between.

As concerns this clone: Sequence at one end of the junction differs from germline and may be a read error. V is TRBV7-9 and J is TRBJ2-1; 12 bases map to TRBD2. The germline V gene has CDR1 SEHNR and CDR2 FQNEAQ (reference sequence). This CDR3 comprises 16 residues. CDR3 DNA sequence: TGTGCCAGCAGCCTAGCGGGGGGGCCCTCCTACAATGAGCAGTTCTTC. Translating gives CASSLAGGPSYNEQFF.